The 27 T cell receptor beta chains below were found in one sample sequenced in a study of control samples from healthy donors and cancer patients. Measured with immunoSEQ multiplex PCR; TCRdb has only the in-frame clones, and not every one. The sample carries approximately 89,000 clones, 70% to 90% recorded once. What was sequenced was blood. The receptors were gathered from a man in his fifties or sixties in good health.

The V call is TRBV6-5, the J call TRBJ2-7, with a tentative D call TRBD2 (6 bases). Germline V gives CDR1 MNHEY, CDR2 SVGAGI. Trimming took 5 bases from V and 6 from J, leaving 17 bases between them. The CDR3 is 14 amino acids. The CDR3 loop is CASSITGGLVEQYF. CDR3 bases: TGTGCCAGCAGTATTACTGGGGGACTCGTCGAGCAGTACTTC.

The chain joins TRBV19 to TRBJ2-5, with 7 bases matching TRBD2. CDR1 LNHDA and CDR2 SQIVND come from the germline V gene (reference sequence). Trimming at V came to 7 bases and at J to 6 bases, leaving 5 bases not matched to a gene. The CDR3 has 12 amino acids. This CDR3 is CASNPGGKTQYF. In DNA, the CDR3 is TGTGCCAGTAACCCGGGGGGAAAGACCCAGTACTTC.

This chain joins TRBV10-1 and TRBJ1-6; D gene uncertain. V lost 6 bases to trimming and J lost 8 bases, with 11 bases between them. The V gene's germline CDR1 is WNHNN and CDR2 SYGVQD (reference sequence). The CDR3 covers 13 residues. DNA for the CDR3: TGCGCCAGCAGCGCAGCTCTAGATTCACCCCTCCACTTT. Translated, it gives CASSAALDSPLHF.

The rearrangement joins TRBV14 to TRBJ2-7; D is unresolved. This CDR3 region has 14 residues. V shed 3 bases and J shed 3 bases, with 12 bases lying between them. Germline CDR1 is SGHDN and CDR2 is FVKESK. The CDR3 DNA sequence: TGTGCCAGCAGCCACCTTGGGGTGGTCTACGAGCAGTACTTC. Encoded protein: CASSHLGVVYEQYF.

CDR3 in DNA: TGTGCCAGCAGTTTTACCGGGGGGGAAAAACTGTTTTTT. Its translation is CASSFTGGEKLFF. The chain employs TRBV27 and TRBJ1-4; TRBD1 might be the D (5 bases). CDR3 length: 13 amino acids. Germline assignment: CDR1 MNHEY and CDR2 SMNVEV (reference sequence). V lost 3 bases and J lost 8, with 10 bases in between.

This chain uses TRBV5-6 with TRBJ1-3; weak D call: TRBD1 (5 bases). This CDR3 has 15 residues. The germline V gene encodes CDR1 SGHDT and CDR2 YYEEEE. Deletions cut 4 bases from V and 2 bases from J, with 13 bases between. The DNA for the CDR3 is TGTGCCAGCAGCCCTACCACAGGACCTGGAAACACCATATATTTT. It translates to CASSPTTGPGNTIYF.

V and J are TRBV3-1 (or the pseudogene TRBV3-2) and TRBJ2-3; 7 positions match TRBD1. The length of the CDR3 is 14 residues. Germline V gene lookup returns CDR1 LGHDT and CDR2 YNNKEL (reference sequence). V trimming: 1 base; J trimming: 5 bases; junction bases outside the gene matches: 3. CDR3 residues: CASSQVQGEDTQYF. The CDR3 DNA reads as TGTGCCAGCAGCCAAGTCCAGGGGGAAGATACGCAGTATTTT.

V is TRBV7-2 and J is TRBJ1-2; TRBD1 agrees at 8 bases. CDR1 is SGHTA, CDR2 FQGNSA, per germline. The trim removed 4 bases at V and 12 bases at J, leaving 7 bases unmatched. The CDR3 contains 12 residues. CDR3 region: CASSSPGQGHTF. The CDR3 bases are TGTGCCAGCAGCTCACCCGGACAGGGCCACACCTTC.

This sequence joins TRBV6-6 and TRBJ1-1, with TRBD1 matching 7 bases. Trimming at V came to 5 bases and at J to 4 bases, leaving 4 bases not matched to a gene. This CDR3 comprises 13 residues. Germline CDR1 and CDR2: MNHNY and SVGAGI (reference sequence). CDR3 residues: CASSAAGGTEAFF. CDR3 DNA: TGTGCCAGCAGTGCCGCAGGGGGCACTGAAGCTTTCTTT.

V gene TRBV27 combines with J gene TRBJ1-2; D is perhaps TRBD1 (6 bases). Germline CDR1 is MNHEY and CDR2 is SMNVEV (reference sequence). There are 13 residues in the CDR3. Trimming cost V 10 bases and J 3 bases, with 15 bases left between them. DNA of the CDR3: TGTGCCACCTTGGACAGTTCGGACTATGGCTACACCTTC. Protein: CATLDSSDYGYTF.

The chain is built from TRBV21-1 and TRBJ2-5; TRBD2 is the table's D call, not checked against the DNA. TRBV21-1 is reported as a pseudogene. The CDR3 runs to 22 residues. CDR3 in amino acids: CASSPPFSETSGRAGVVGTQYF. DNA of the CDR3: TGTGCCAGCAGCCCACCCTTTTCGGAGACTAGCGGGAGGGCCGGGGTAGTAGGGACCCAGTACTTC.

This clone is a singleton in its sample. The chain joins TRBV7-2 to TRBJ1-2; TRBD1 aligns across 8 bases. The CDR3 is 15 amino acids. The V and J ends lost 5 bases and 7 bases, in that order; junction bases with no gene match: 12. Germline-derived CDR1 and CDR2 are SGHTA and FQGNSA. The CDR3 protein is CASSPDGQGAVGYTF. DNA of the CDR3: TGTGCCAGCAGCCCTGATGGGCAGGGGGCTGTTGGCTACACCTTC.

The chain joins TRBV7-2 to TRBJ2-3, with D uncertain. This CDR3 is built from 13 residues. The V gene's germline CDR1 is SGHTA and CDR2 FQGNSA. V shed 6 bases and J shed 1 base, with 8 bases lying between them. This chain's CDR3 is CASRYIGTDTQYF. The DNA of the CDR3 is TGTGCCAGCAGGTATATAGGCACAGATACGCAGTATTTT.

The J gene is TRBJ2-7, the V gene TRBV29-1; 12 positions agree with TRBD1. Looked up from germline, CDR1 is SQVTM and CDR2 is ANQGSEA. With 3 bases clipped from V and 6 bases from J, the junction kept 3 bases outside the gene matches. The CDR3 sequence is 13 residues long. CDR3 sequence reads: CSVDGTGGSEQYF. In DNA form, the CDR3 reads TGCAGCGTTGACGGGACAGGGGGCTCCGAGCAGTACTTC.

There are a few counts of this clone. CDR3 loop: CASSPQTGGTEAFF. The CDR3 DNA follows: TGTGCCAGCAGCCCCCAAACAGGGGGCACTGAAGCTTTCTTT. The rearrangement uses TRBV9 and TRBJ1-1; 8 positions match TRBD1. The CDR3 sequence is 14 residues long. V shed 4 bases, J shed 4 bases, and the junction held 6 bases outside the gene matches. CDR1 and CDR2 from the germline V gene are SGDLS and YYNGEE.

The chain is built from TRBV12-3 or TRBV12-4 and TRBJ1-5; no reliable D call. CDR3 length: 13 amino acids. The V end was cut by 5 bases, the J end by 0 bases, with 5 bases between. The CDR3: CASSKDSNQPQHF. The CDR3 bases are TGTGCCAGCAGTAAGGATAGCAATCAGCCCCAGCATTTT.

The chain recombines TRBV7-9 with TRBJ2-5; 7 nucleotides line up with TRBD1. CDR3 length: 15 residues. After removal of 2 bases from V and 3 bases from J, the junction contained 6 bases not matched to a gene. Germline V CDR1 and CDR2: SEHNR, FQNEAQ (reference sequence). The CDR3 sequence: CASSLYFDREETQYF. The CDR3 nucleotides read TGTGCCAGCAGCTTATATTTTGACAGGGAAGAGACCCAGTACTTC.

This clone was found once. The chain recombines TRBV5-4 with TRBJ2-4, with TRBD1 as a possible D gene (5 bases). Germline V gene lookup returns CDR1 SGHNT and CDR2 YYREEE (reference sequence). This CDR3 has 14 residues. V lost 4 bases, J lost 5 bases, and 13 bases lay in between. The CDR3: CASSTGRAENIQYF. The DNA of the CDR3 is TGTGCCAGCAGCACCGGCAGGGCCGAAAACATTCAGTACTTC.

The chain combines TRBV5-6 with TRBJ1-5; 8 nucleotides line up with TRBD1. This CDR3 comprises 12 residues. The germline V gene encodes CDR1 SGHDT and CDR2 YYEEEE. The J segment lost 9 bases and the V segment lost 6 bases, leaving 5 bases of the junction unmatched. The CDR3 DNA reads TGTGCCAGCAACGTCGACAGGGGGCCCCAGCATTTT. Protein sequence: CASNVDRGPQHF.

V usage is TRBV6-5 and J usage is TRBJ1-1, with D unresolved. V was cut by 7 bases and J by 5 bases, with 17 bases left in between. This CDR3 region has 14 residues. CDR1 and CDR2 from the germline V gene are MNHEY and SVGAGI. This CDR3 reads CASIPWGDGTEAFF. The CDR3 nucleotides read TGTGCCAGCATCCCCTGGGGTGACGGGACTGAAGCTTTCTTT.

The chain links TRBV15 to TRBJ2-1; D might be TRBD2 (6 bases). Per the germline V gene, CDR1 is LNHNV and CDR2 is YYDKDF (reference sequence). V lost 0 bases to trimming and J lost 10 bases, with 16 bases between them. CDR3 size: 15 residues. This CDR3 is CATSRDKGLRQEQFF. In DNA form, the CDR3 reads TGTGCCACCAGCAGAGATAAGGGACTTCGGCAAGAGCAGTTCTTC.

The chain joins TRBV10-1 to TRBJ2-1; TRBD2 is a possible D gene (5 bases). Germline V CDR1 and CDR2: WNHNN, SYGVQD (reference sequence). The CDR3 extends over 14 amino acids. Trimming took 0 bases from V and 4 from J, leaving 7 bases between them. CDR3 sequence: CASSESRGYNEQFF. Written as DNA, the CDR3 is TGCGCCAGCAGTGAGTCGAGAGGGTACAATGAGCAGTTCTTC.

This clone was recorded once. The CDR3 sequence is CASSSIAVYTGELFF. The CDR3 bases are TGCGCCAGCAGCTCGATAGCGGTCTACACCGGGGAGCTGTTTTTT. The chain couples TRBV5-1 to TRBJ2-2, with TRBD2 as a possible D gene (6 bases). V dropped 3 bases and J dropped 3 bases, with 12 bases sitting between them. CDR3 size: 15 residues. Germline CDR1 and CDR2: SGHRS and YFSETQ.

This clone appeared a single time. This chain connects TRBV10-2 to TRBJ2-3; 15 nucleotides match TRBD2. Unmatched junction bases numbered 4, after V lost 5 bases and J lost 4 bases. Germline CDR1 WSHSY, CDR2 SAAADI. This CDR3 is built from 16 residues. CDR3 in DNA: TGCGCCAGCAGTCGGACTAGCGGGGGGGCCGCAGATACGCAGTATTTT. This translates into CASSRTSGGAADTQYF.

The rearrangement links TRBV6-5 to TRBJ2-3, with 8 bases matching TRBD2. Germline V gives CDR1 MNHEY, CDR2 SVGAGI. The CDR3 totals 13 residues. The V segment lost 6 bases and the J segment 7 bases; nucleotides outside the gene matches: 6. DNA of the CDR3: TGTGCCAGCAGCCGGGAGGGCAGTTATACGCAGTATTTT. As protein: CASSREGSYTQYF.

The J gene is TRBJ1-6, the V gene TRBV6-5, with TRBD1 matching over 7 bases. V gave up 2 bases and J gave up 7 bases; unmatched junction bases: 2. Germline V gives CDR1 MNHEY, CDR2 SVGAGI. This CDR3 comprises 14 residues. The CDR3: CASSYGTENSPLHF. The CDR3 DNA is TGTGCCAGCAGTTACGGGACAGAAAATTCACCCCTCCACTTT.

This chain's CDR3 is CASSPRTSGNTGELFF. The CDR3 region has the DNA TGTGCCAGCAGCCCGAGGACTAGCGGGAACACCGGGGAGCTGTTTTTT. This chain links TRBV7-2 with TRBJ2-2; 10 positions agree with TRBD2. Germline CDR1 SGHTA, CDR2 FQGNSA. This CDR3 contains 16 residues. V lost 5 bases and J lost 1; bases outside the gene matches: 4.